These T cell receptor beta chains were read from a single sample in a study of T cells after yellow fever vaccination. From the 5' RACE reads, TCRdb called clonotypes with MiXCR, one entry per CDR3 protein. The table shows more than 300,000 distinct CDR3 sequences, with over 3.5% occurring only once. The sample was PBMCs, taken 15 days after the yellow fever booster vaccination. The receptors come from a man in his late teens or twenties who received the YFV17D yellow fever vaccine. The CDR3 runs from the conserved cysteine through the conserved F or W. The D gene is left open where the match is weak. Size is omitted from some rows. Given values are once, few, many or a class for expanded clones.

V gene	clone size	D gene	J gene	CDR3 DNA	CDR3 protein
TRBV7-2	few	TRBD1	TRBJ2-7	TGTGCCAGCAGCGGACAGGAGAGCTCCTACGAGCAGTACTTC	CASSGQESSYEQYF
TRBV20-1	-	TRBD1	TRBJ1-1	TGCAGTGCCGGGACAGGGATCGGTGAAGCTTTCTTT	CSAGTGIGEAFF
TRBV15	-	-	TRBJ1-2	TGTGCCACCAGCAGATCATTGACCCTCGGGGAGGGCTACACCTTC	CATSRSLTLGEGYTF
TRBV4-2	many	TRBD1	TRBJ2-7	TGTGCCAGCAGCCAAGAGTTAACCGGGACAGTCCCCCCCTACGAGCAGTACTTC	CASSQELTGTVPPYEQYF
TRBV7-9	-	TRBD2	TRBJ2-1	TGTGCCAGCAGCCCCAGGGGACTAGCGGCCTACAATGAGCAGTTCTTC	CASSPRGLAAYNEQFF
TRBV5-1	-	-	TRBJ2-1	TGCGCCAGCAGCTTGGCCGGAGGGAACTCTCTTAATGAGCAGTTCTTC	CASSLAGGNSLNEQFF
TRBV5-1	many	TRBD1	TRBJ2-2	TGCGCCAGCGTCGCCGGGACAGCGAACACCGGGGAGCTGTTTTTT	CASVAGTANTGELFF
TRBV6-5	many	-	TRBJ2-5	TGTGCCAGCAGGGACTCCTCAATGGGGGAGACCCAGTACTTC	CASRDSSMGETQYF
TRBV6-1	few	-	TRBJ1-1	TGTGCCAGCAGCGGTACAGGGTCTCGTCTGGAAGCTTTCTTT	CASSGTGSRLEAFF
TRBV20-1	-	-	TRBJ1-6	TGCAGTGCTCGCTCAGGGAGTTCACCCCTCCACTTT	CSARSGSSPLHF
TRBV20-1	-	-	TRBJ2-7	TGCAGTGTTTGGACTTCCTACGAGCAGTACTTC	CSVWTSYEQYF
TRBV5-6	-	-	TRBJ2-7	TGTGCCAGCAGCTTGGGACAGTCGCGCGAGCAGTACTTC	CASSLGQSREQYF
TRBV12-3/TRBV12-4	few	-	TRBJ1-1	TGTGCCAGCAGTTTTGCAGCCGAAGCTTTCTTT	CASSFAAEAFF
TRBV21-1	many	-	TRBJ2-2	TGTGCCAGCAGCACGTCAGGGGGCTGGCAAATCGGGGAGCTGTTTTTT	CASSTSGGWQIGELFF
TRBV6-5	-	-	TRBJ2-1	TGTGCCAGCAGTTATCGAGGGTTCTCCTACAATGAGCAGTTCTTC	CASSYRGFSYNEQFF
TRBV5-1	many	-	TRBJ1-4	TGCGCCAGCAGCTTGGGATTAGTCGGGGGCTCCGAAAAACTGTTTTTT	CASSLGLVGGSEKLFF
TRBV12-3/TRBV12-4	-	TRBD1	TRBJ1-2	TGTGCCAGCAGCTTCACCCTTGGACAGGGATTTTTAGATGGCTACACCTTC	CASSFTLGQGFLDGYTF
TRBV4-1	many	-	TRBJ2-7	TGCGCCAGCAGCCAAGCAACAGTGTACGAGCAGTACTTC	CASSQATVYEQYF
TRBV3-1	-	-	TRBJ2-5	TGTGCCAGCAGCCTACAGCCCACGGGGACCCAGTACTTC	CASSLQPTGTQYF
TRBV4-3	few	TRBD2	TRBJ2-5	TGCGCCAGCAGCCAAAGACTAGCGGGCCTAAGCCAAGAGACCCAGTACTTC	CASSQRLAGLSQETQYF
TRBV28	few	-	TRBJ2-2	TGTGCCAGCAGTTCGGCTTCAAGTGGCACCGGGGAGCTGTTTTTT	CASSSASSGTGELFF
TRBV7-2	-	TRBD1	TRBJ2-3	TGTGCCAGCAGCCGGGACAGGCCCCCAGATACGCAGTATTTT	CASSRDRPPDTQYF
TRBV7-3	few	TRBD2	TRBJ2-1	TGTGCCAGCAGCTTATCTCTAGCGGGGGCTAAGGATGAGCAGTTCTTC	CASSLSLAGAKDEQFF
TRBV7-9	many	-	TRBJ2-7	TGTGCCAGCAGCTTAGGGGGAGCCGAGCAGTACTTC	CASSLGGAEQYF
TRBV11-2	few	-	TRBJ1-3	TGTGCCAGCAGCCCCCCCCCGGGCTGGAGCTCTGGAAACACCATATATTTT	CASSPPPGWSSGNTIYF
TRBV18	-	TRBD2	TRBJ2-5	TGTGCCAGCTCACCAAATGACGGGGGGGAGACCCAGTACTTC	CASSPNDGGETQYF
TRBV24-1	-	-	TRBJ1-1	TGTGCCACCAGTGACACTGGGGGGGGGCCCAACACTGAAGCTTTCTTT	CATSDTGGGPNTEAFF
TRBV18	many	-	TRBJ2-1	TGTGCCAGCTCACCACCGCAGGGGACTCAGTTCTTC	CASSPPQGTQFF
TRBV6-5	many	-	TRBJ1-3	TGTGCCAGCAGTTACTCAGGGGATGGAAACACCATATATTTT	CASSYSGDGNTIYF
TRBV28	-	-	TRBJ2-6	TGTGCCAGCAGTTCTACCTCCAACGTCCTGACTTTC	CASSSTSNVLTF
TRBV10-3	many	-	TRBJ1-2	TGTGCCATCAGTGGACACAGGGACTATGGCTACACCTTC	CAISGHRDYGYTF
TRBV7-3	-	-	TRBJ2-6	TGTGCCAGCAGCCCCACCGGGACTGACCTTGGAGCCAACGTCCTGACTTTC	CASSPTGTDLGANVLTF
TRBV7-9	-	TRBD1	TRBJ1-4	TGTGCCAGCAGCCCCCTGACAGGGAGAAATGAAAAACTGTTTTTT	CASSPLTGRNEKLFF
TRBV7-8	many	-	TRBJ1-6	TGTGCCAGCAGCTTAGACAGGGATATCCTCCACTTT	CASSLDRDILHF
TRBV7-9	many	-	TRBJ1-5	TGTGCCAGCAGCGAGACTGTTGGCAATCAGCCCCAGCATTTT	CASSETVGNQPQHF
TRBV20-1	many	-	TRBJ1-5	TGCAGTGCTGAGGGCAGCAATCAGCCCCAGCATTTT	CSAEGSNQPQHF
TRBV7-9	many	TRBD2	TRBJ2-7	TGTGCCAGCAGTGCGACTAGCCGTCACGAGCAGTACTTC	CASSATSRHEQYF
TRBV27	few	-	TRBJ1-2	TGTGCCAGCAGTTCGGCCATGAGTTCAGGTGGTGGCTACACCTTC	CASSSAMSSGGGYTF
TRBV12-3/TRBV12-4	-	-	TRBJ2-1	TGTGCCAGCAGTTTGTGGCGTTACAATGAGCAGTTCTTC	CASSLWRYNEQFF
TRBV30	few	-	TRBJ2-7	TGTGCCTGGAGTGGTACGGCGTACCTTGGGGGTGAGCAGTACTTC	CAWSGTAYLGGEQYF
TRBV9	many	-	TRBJ1-6	TGTGCCAGCAGCCAGACCCTTAATTCACCCCTCCACTTT	CASSQTLNSPLHF
TRBV9	many	TRBD2	TRBJ2-1	TGTGCCAGCAGCGCCTACGGGGGGGCCGATGAGCAGTTCTTC	CASSAYGGADEQFF
TRBV7-3	many	-	TRBJ2-3	TGTGCCAGCAGCCTCAGACGAGACACAGATACGCAGTATTTT	CASSLRRDTDTQYF
TRBV27	many	TRBD2	TRBJ2-7	TGTGCCAGCAGTTCGCGGACTAGATTCGAGCAGTACTTC	CASSSRTRFEQYF
TRBV7-2	few	TRBD1	TRBJ1-4	TGTGCCAGCAGCCCCGGTAGGACAGGGTATGAAAAACTGTTTTTT	CASSPGRTGYEKLFF
TRBV7-2	many	-	TRBJ1-2	TGTGCCAGCAGCATCAACAGGGAAGGCTATGGCTACACCTTC	CASSINREGYGYTF
TRBV10-3	few	-	TRBJ2-3	TGTGCCATCAGATCCCCTCTGGGCCGGACGGATACGCAGTATTTT	CAIRSPLGRTDTQYF
TRBV7-9	few	-	TRBJ2-1	TGTGCCAGCAGCCTAACAAGGGTTGGTAGTGATGAGCAGTTCTTC	CASSLTRVGSDEQFF
TRBV20-1	-	TRBD2	TRBJ2-7	TGCAGTGCTTTCGGACTAGCGTGGAGCTCCTACGAGCAGTACTTC	CSAFGLAWSSYEQYF
TRBV9	many	-	TRBJ1-4	TGTGCCAGCAGCGTAGGACGGGGAGGGGAAAAACTGTTTTTT	CASSVGRGGEKLFF
TRBV12-3/TRBV12-4	few	-	TRBJ1-2	TGTGCCAGCAGTTTGCCAACAGGGCAGAAGATCTATGGCTACACCTTC	CASSLPTGQKIYGYTF
TRBV6-1	few	TRBD1	TRBJ1-1	TGTGCCAGCAGTGAAGGACAGGGTCCCATGAACACTGAAGCTTTCTTT	CASSEGQGPMNTEAFF
TRBV12-3/TRBV12-4	few	-	TRBJ2-7	TGTGCCAGCAGAGGAACAGAAGATAGCGAGCAGTACTTC	CASRGTEDSEQYF
TRBV29-1	many	TRBD1	TRBJ1-2	TGCAGCGTTGGGACAGGCGAAAGGGATGGCTACACCTTC	CSVGTGERDGYTF
TRBV6-7	many	-	TRBJ2-1	TGTGCCAGCAGTTACTCCTATCGAAGTTCACACAATGAGCAGTTCTTC	CASSYSYRSSHNEQFF
TRBV6-5	few	TRBD2	TRBJ2-1	TGTGCCACCTCCCTCGGGGGGGTGGACAATGAGCAGTTCTTC	CATSLGGVDNEQFF